These T cell receptor beta chains were read from a single sample in a study of response to subunit inactivated influenza vaccine. Each CDR3 protein gets one entry after TCRdb re-called the RT-PCR reads with MiXCR. Of roughly 180,000 distinct CDR3 sequences in the sample, about 9% were seen once. This specimen was non-naive T cells sorted from PBMCs, taken on the day of vaccination. The receptors here all came from a man in his fifties who received an inactivated influenza vaccine. CDR3s include the opening cysteine and the closing phenylalanine or tryptophan.

v_gene: TRBV12-3/TRBV12-4; j_gene: TRBJ2-3; CDR3aa: CASSLGSGGAGNTEYF
v_gene: TRBV9; j_gene: TRBJ1-3; CDR3aa: CASSGAGGSGNTIYF
v_gene: TRBV24-1; j_gene: TRBJ1-1; CDR3aa: CATQTAPGDVEAFF
v_gene: TRBV28; j_gene: TRBJ2-2; CDR3aa: CASSLPRGELFF
v_gene: TRBV7-8; j_gene: TRBJ1-1; CDR3aa: CASSLAGSQGTEAFF
v_gene: TRBV2; j_gene: TRBJ1-1; CDR3aa: CASSWVNTEAFF
v_gene: TRBV2; j_gene: TRBJ2-2; CDR3aa: CASSPRLGTSTGELFF
v_gene: TRBV2; j_gene: TRBJ2-1; CDR3aa: CASRREHYNEQFF
v_gene: TRBV3-1; j_gene: TRBJ2-7; CDR3aa: CASSQAPLSGGSSYEQYF
v_gene: TRBV24-1; j_gene: TRBJ2-1; CDR3aa: CATSPSGSSYNEQFF
v_gene: TRBV28; j_gene: TRBJ1-4; CDR3aa: CASSLRGFLGGTNEKLFF
v_gene: TRBV27; j_gene: TRBJ1-5; CDR3aa: CASSLAARNQPQHF
v_gene: TRBV18; j_gene: TRBJ1-5; CDR3aa: CASSPRSNQPQHF
v_gene: TRBV7-9; j_gene: TRBJ2-3; CDR3aa: CASEGDEREDPTDTQYF
v_gene: TRBV27; j_gene: TRBJ1-1; CDR3aa: CASSQQSTEAFF